These T cell receptor beta chains were read from a single sample in a study of T cells after yellow fever vaccination. TCRdb recomputed calls from the 5' RACE reads with MiXCR, one row per CDR3 protein. The table lists some 350,000 distinct CDR3 sequences, approximately 3.9% of them singletons. The source was PBMCs, collected 5 days after the yellow fever booster vaccination. The receptors here all came from a man younger than 30 who received the YFV17D yellow fever vaccine. Both conserved end residues are part of each CDR3. A D gene is named only where the DNA matches it firmly. Where a row states a size, it is once, few, many or the class of an expanded clone; other rows omit it.

clone_size j_call d_call v_call cdr3_length cdr3_aa cdr3_nt
few TRBJ1-3 NA TRBV11-2 14 CASSQQFSGNTIYF TGTGCCAGCAGCCAACAATTCTCTGGAAACACCATATATTTT
NA TRBJ1-1 NA TRBV27 15 CASSLSYRMNTEAFF TGTGCCAGCAGTTTATCGTACAGAATGAACACTGAAGCTTTCTTT
NA TRBJ2-5 NA TRBV24-1 11 CATGDGAGQYF TGTGCCACCGGGGACGGCGCGGGCCAGTACTTC
few TRBJ2-5 TRBD2 TRBV4-2 17 CASSQDGTSGGEETQYF TGTGCCAGCAGCCAAGATGGGACTAGCGGGGGGGAAGAGACCCAGTACTTC
few TRBJ2-6 NA TRBV5-1 16 CASSRTDISGANVLTF TGCGCCAGCAGCCGGACAGACATCTCTGGGGCCAACGTCCTGACTTTC
many TRBJ2-2 NA TRBV7-2 16 CASNVYRPRDTGELFF TGTGCCAGCAACGTCTACCGCCCGAGGGACACCGGGGAGCTGTTTTTT
many TRBJ1-2 TRBD1 TRBV7-2 14 CASTHRDSYNGYTF TGTGCCAGCACCCACCGGGACAGCTATAACGGCTACACCTTC
NA TRBJ2-4 NA TRBV5-1 12 CASSLDYERRYF TGCGCCAGCAGCTTGGACTATGAAAGACGGTACTTC
NA TRBJ1-5 NA TRBV20-1 14 CSAKTGNGNQPQHF TGCAGTGCTAAAACAGGGAATGGCAATCAGCCCCAGCATTTT
few TRBJ1-5 NA TRBV20-1 14 CSARDPGAGQPQHF TGCAGTGCTAGAGATCCCGGGGCCGGACAGCCCCAGCATTTT
few TRBJ2-3 TRBD2 TRBV4-2 16 CASSLRTSGGYSTQYF TGTGCCAGCAGCCTTAGGACTAGCGGGGGGTATAGTACGCAGTATTTT
NA TRBJ2-3 NA TRBV11-3 13 CASSVRLRDTQYF TGTGCCAGCAGCGTACGACTGAGAGATACGCAGTATTTT
few TRBJ1-6 NA TRBV6-4 13 CASSDSPNSPLHF TGTGCCAGCAGTGACTCGCCTAATTCACCCCTCCACTTT
many TRBJ2-1 NA TRBV2 15 CASFGGGPLGNEQFF TGTGCCAGTTTTGGCGGGGGCCCTCTAGGCAATGAGCAGTTCTTC
NA TRBJ2-5 NA TRBV18 15 CASSLGSVVTETQYF TGTGCCAGCTCACTAGGGAGCGTAGTAACCGAGACCCAGTACTTC
many TRBJ2-6 NA TRBV4-3 16 CASSQESSSGANVLTF TGCGCCAGCAGCCAAGAGAGTAGCTCTGGGGCCAACGTCCTGACTTTC
few TRBJ2-4 TRBD1 TRBV4-1 14 CASSQGQGENIQYF TGCGCCAGCAGCCAGGGCCAGGGGGAAAACATTCAGTACTTC
few TRBJ2-5 NA TRBV11-3 17 CASSLGVHRAFRETQYF TGTGCCAGCAGCTTAGGAGTCCACAGGGCGTTCCGAGAGACCCAGTACTTC
NA TRBJ2-1 NA TRBV20-1 11 CSARGAYEQFF TGCAGTGCTAGGGGGGCCTATGAGCAGTTCTTC
few TRBJ1-2 NA TRBV2 14 CASRGWGVAYGYTF TGTGCCAGCAGGGGGTGGGGGGTCGCCTATGGCTACACCTTC
few TRBJ2-3 NA TRBV20-1 13 CSARLGRADTQYF TGCAGTGCTAGACTCGGTCGCGCAGATACGCAGTATTTT
few TRBJ2-2 NA TRBV12-3/TRBV12-4 14 CASTRFEGTGELFF TGTGCCAGCACCAGATTCGAAGGCACCGGGGAGCTGTTTTTT
NA TRBJ2-1 NA TRBV6-4 16 CASSEGRGLSYNEQFF TGTGCCAGCAGTGAGGGAAGAGGCCTCTCCTACAATGAGCAGTTCTTC
many TRBJ1-5 TRBD1 TRBV9 15 CASSVATGAEEPQHF TGTGCCAGCAGCGTTGCGACAGGGGCGGAGGAGCCCCAGCATTTT
few TRBJ2-3 NA TRBV10-3 13 CATAYGSTDTQYF TGTGCCACCGCATACGGTAGCACAGATACGCAGTATTTT